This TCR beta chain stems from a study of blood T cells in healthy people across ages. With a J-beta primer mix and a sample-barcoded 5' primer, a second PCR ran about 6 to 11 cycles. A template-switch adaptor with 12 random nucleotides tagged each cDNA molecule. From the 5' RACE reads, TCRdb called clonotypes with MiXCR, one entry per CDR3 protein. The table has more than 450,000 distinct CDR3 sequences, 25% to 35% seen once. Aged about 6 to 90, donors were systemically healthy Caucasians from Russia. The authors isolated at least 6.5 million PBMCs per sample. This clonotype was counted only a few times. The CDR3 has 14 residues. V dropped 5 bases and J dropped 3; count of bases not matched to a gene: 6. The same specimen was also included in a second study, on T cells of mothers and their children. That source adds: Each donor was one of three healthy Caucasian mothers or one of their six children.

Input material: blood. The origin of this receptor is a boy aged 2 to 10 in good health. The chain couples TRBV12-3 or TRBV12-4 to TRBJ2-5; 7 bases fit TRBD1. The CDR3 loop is CASSHRDSEETQYF. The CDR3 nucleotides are TGTGCCAGCAGTCACAGGGACAGCGAAGAGACCCAGTACTTC.